Here is one T cell receptor beta chain with its context. The antigen is unknown. This sample is part of a study of cytomegalovirus exposure and HLA in healthy donors. The study's findings and limits: The authors later found HLA-associated TCR beta chains more clonally expanded than equally common others.

The PCR used 60 Vbeta and 13 Jbeta primers. Clones were sequenced by immunoSEQ multiplex PCR, and TCRdb holds only the in-frame ones, with some missing. In the table there are about 92,000 clones, more than 65% of which are singletons. Input material: PBMCs. The receptor comes from a girl aged 2 to 10 in good health and CMV-seropositive.

CDR3 protein: CASREGLFGVIQETQYF. CDR3 sequence (DNA): TGTGCCAGCAGGGAGGGACTTTTTGGGGTAATCCAAGAGACCCAGTACTTC. The chain uses TRBV2 and TRBJ2-5, with D tentatively TRBD2 (6 bases). The CDR3 contains 17 residues. Per germline, CDR1 SNHLY and CDR2 FYNNEI. V gave up 6 bases and J gave up 1 base, with 21 bases separating them.